The 28 T cell receptor beta chains below all came from one sample that was sequenced in a study of blood T cell repertoires in COVID-19. Profiled with immunoSEQ multiplex PCR; TCRdb holds only in-frame clones, not every one. The table shows about 260,000 clones, with approximately 80% occurring only once. The source material was peripheral blood. These receptors originate from a man in his fifties or sixties with acute or convalescent COVID-19.

The rearrangement links TRBV10-3 to TRBJ2-7; 9 bases match TRBD1. CDR1 and CDR2 from the germline V gene are ENHRY and SYGVKD. J gave up 2 bases and V 4 bases, and 0 bases lay outside the gene matches. The CDR3 is 13 amino acids. CDR3 amino acids: CAISGQGAYEQYF. The CDR3 nucleotides are TGTGCCATCAGTGGACAGGGGGCCTACGAGCAGTACTTC.

This chain joins TRBV29-1 and TRBJ2-7; D perhaps matches TRBD2 (7 bases). Germline V gene data show CDR1 as SQVTM and CDR2 as ANQGSEA. This CDR3 region has 13 residues. V was shortened by 7 bases and J by 5 bases, with 18 bases between the two germline ends. The CDR3 DNA reads TGCAGCGCTCGGGGGGCAACCTTTGACGAGCAGTACTTC. Amino acid sequence: CSARGATFDEQYF.

The chain links TRBV7-8 to TRBJ1-5, with 11 bases that match TRBD1. CDR1 is SGHVS and CDR2 is FQNEAQ in the germline V gene. Trimming at V came to 1 base and at J to 5 bases, leaving 7 bases not matched to a gene. The CDR3 consists of 17 residues. CDR3 bases: TGTGCCAGCAGCTTAGACCCCGGGACAGGGGGTTATCAGCCCCAGCATTTT. As protein: CASSLDPGTGGYQPQHF.

A single count supports this clone. The genes are TRBV6-5 and TRBJ1-1, with TRBD1 as a possible D gene (5 bases). Germline V gene lookup returns CDR1 MNHEY and CDR2 SVGAGI. CDR3 length: 13 amino acids. V was clipped by 6 bases and J by 13 bases, with 21 bases between them. The CDR3 nucleotides are TGTGCCAGCAGCAATACTCCAGCGGGAGGGGATTTCTTT. It yields the protein CASSNTPAGGDFF.

The count of this clone is one. This chain uses TRBV6-6 with TRBJ1-1; D remains ambiguous. The CDR3 spans 16 residues. Germline V gene sequence: CDR1 MNHNY, CDR2 SVGAGI (reference sequence). V lost 5 bases to trimming and J lost 5 bases, with 21 bases between them. In DNA form, the CDR3 reads TGTGCCAGCAGTCCGCCTCAGCGGGGTATTGGGACTGAAGCTTTCTTT. It codes for CASSPPQRGIGTEAFF.

The chain combines TRBV30 with TRBJ2-5; possibly TRBD1 for D (8 bases). V lost 1 base and J lost 4, with 16 bases in between. The CDR3 sequence is 15 residues long. From germline, CDR1 is GTSNPN and CDR2 SVGIG (reference sequence). The CDR3 DNA sequence: TGTGCCTGGAGTGAGGGGACAGGCGGGGGAGAGACCCAGTACTTC. Translated, it gives CAWSEGTGGGETQYF.

The V call is TRBV21-1, the J call TRBJ1-2. TRBV21-1 is tagged as a pseudogene. The CDR3 has 10 residues. The CDR3 nucleotides are TGTGCCAGCCGCGTGTGTGGCTACACCTTC. Translating it yields CASRVCGYTF.

The chain employs TRBV30 and TRBJ2-1, with D unresolved. V was cut by 5 bases and J by 6 bases, with 8 bases left in between. This CDR3 has 11 residues. Germline loops: CDR1 GTSNPN, CDR2 SVGIG (reference sequence). CDR3 sequence (DNA): TGTGCCTGGTCTCAGGTCAATGAGCAGTTCTTC. Residues: CAWSQVNEQFF.

The rearrangement links TRBV6-5 to TRBJ2-7; no definite D call. This CDR3 region has 11 residues. The germline gives CDR1 MNHEY, CDR2 SVGAGI. Trimming pared 6 bases from V and 5 bases from J, leaving 8 bases between. The DNA for the CDR3 is TGTGCCAGCAGCCGTAGCCACGAGCAGTACTTC. It yields the protein CASSRSHEQYF.

J is TRBJ2-2 and V is TRBV5-4, with 11 bases lining up with TRBD2. The V segment lost 4 bases and the J segment 6 bases; nucleotides outside the gene matches: 8. The V gene's germline CDR1 is SGHNT and CDR2 YYREEE (reference sequence). The CDR3 sequence is 16 residues long. The CDR3 DNA follows: TGTGCCAGCAGCCGCACTAGCGGGGGCCCCCCCGGGGAGCTGTTTTTT. Protein product: CASSRTSGGPPGELFF.

This chain joins TRBV11-1 and TRBJ2-3; perhaps TRBD1 as D (5 bases). The germline V and J ends were trimmed by 5 bases and 2 bases, with 17 bases remaining between them. The CDR3 contains 16 residues. Germline values: CDR1 SGHAT, CDR2 FQDESV (reference sequence). The CDR3 DNA sequence: TGTGCCAGCAGCAGAAGACAGAACCAAGTCACAGATACGCAGTATTTT. The encoded protein is CASSRRQNQVTDTQYF. Together with reference TRBV11-1 and TRBJ2-3, the CDR3 gives the full variable domain: EAEVAQSPRYKITEKSQAVAFWCDPISGHATLYWYRQILGQGPELLVQFQDESVVDDSQLPKDRFSAERLKGVDSTLKIQPAELGDSAMYLCASSRRQNQVTDTQYFGPGTRLTVL.

The chain links TRBV19 to TRBJ1-6, with D possibly TRBD1 on 5 matching bases. Germline CDR1 is LNHDA and CDR2 is SQIVND (reference sequence). V lost 5 bases and J lost 7, with 15 bases in between. The CDR3 runs to 15 residues. The CDR3 DNA reads as TGTGCCAGTAGTCCCCTTTCAGGGAGGAATTCACCCCTCCACTTT. This encodes CASSPLSGRNSPLHF. Combining the CDR3 with reference TRBV19 and TRBJ1-6 gives the whole variable domain DGGITQSPKYLFRKEGQNVTLSCEQNLNHDAMYWYRQDPGQGLRLIYYSQIVNDFQKGDIAEGYSVSREKKESFPLTVTSAQKNPTAFYLCASSPLSGRNSPLHFGNGTRLTVT.

This clone has a single count. The CDR3 is CASRQDSDRIYGYTF. The CDR3 region has the DNA TGTGCCAGCAGACAAGACTCGGACAGGATTTATGGCTACACCTTC. The J gene is TRBJ1-2, the V gene TRBV2; 7 nucleotides agree with TRBD1. Germline lookup yields CDR1 SNHLY and CDR2 FYNNEI. There are 15 residues in the CDR3. With 6 bases clipped from V and 5 bases from J, the junction kept 12 bases outside the gene matches.

The gene calls are TRBV19 and TRBJ1-5, with no clear D. This CDR3 is 17 amino acids long. Germline CDR1 reads LNHDA; CDR2 reads SQIVND (reference sequence). Trimming removed 3 bases at V and 6 bases at J, with 21 bases between. The CDR3 loop is CASSIRVGLGSGQPQHF. CDR3 nucleotide sequence: TGTGCCAGTAGTATTAGGGTTGGTCTAGGGAGCGGTCAGCCCCAGCATTTT. The full variable domain, in which reference TRBV19 and TRBJ1-5 provide the parts outside the CDR3, is DGGITQSPKYLFRKEGQNVTLSCEQNLNHDAMYWYRQDPGQGLRLIYYSQIVNDFQKGDIAEGYSVSREKKESFPLTVTSAQKNPTAFYLCASSIRVGLGSGQPQHFGDGTRLSIL.

This chain links TRBV6-1 with TRBJ2-7; D is ambiguous. Trimming shortened V by 3 bases and J by 4 bases, and 16 bases separated the two germline ends. The CDR3 sequence is 15 residues long. Germline assignment: CDR1 MNHNS and CDR2 SASEGT. DNA for the CDR3: TGTGCCAGCAGTGAGTTATCAAGTCTCGGGTACGAGCAGTACTTC. Residues: CASSELSSLGYEQYF.

The V and J genes are TRBV9 and TRBJ1-5; D gene ambiguous. Trimming took off 0 bases at V and 5 bases at J, with 12 bases between the two ends. Germline V gene sequence: CDR1 SGDLS, CDR2 YYNGEE. The CDR3 extends over 15 amino acids. The CDR3 region has the DNA TGTGCCAGCAGCGTAGTCCCCGGGGAGGATCAGCCCCAGCATTTT. Amino acid sequence: CASSVVPGEDQPQHF.

This chain uses TRBV3-1 (or the pseudogene TRBV3-2) with TRBJ1-5; D is ambiguous. V was shortened by 6 bases and J by 7 bases, with 13 bases between the two germline ends. The CDR3 is 13 residues long. Germline assignment: CDR1 LGHDT and CDR2 YNNKEL (reference sequence). The CDR3 spells CASRGRGEQPQHF. The DNA for the CDR3 is TGTGCCAGCAGGGGCCGGGGAGAGCAGCCCCAGCATTTT.

The chain combines TRBV30 with TRBJ2-1; TRBD2 agrees at 9 bases. CDR1 and CDR2 (germline): GTSNPN, SVGIG (reference sequence). CDR3 size: 14 residues. Trimming cost V 0 bases and J 6 bases; bases outside gene matches: 3. CDR3 in amino acids: CAWSVAGGVNEQFF. CDR3 DNA: TGTGCCTGGAGTGTAGCGGGGGGCGTCAATGAGCAGTTCTTC.

The V call is TRBV15, the J call TRBJ1-2, with D maybe TRBD1 (6 bases). Trimming cost V 0 bases and J 8 bases, with 13 bases left between them. CDR1 is LNHNV, CDR2 YYDKDF, per germline (reference sequence). The CDR3 has 14 residues. CDR3: CATSRDRGEWGYTF. CDR3 in DNA: TGTGCCACCAGCAGAGACAGGGGAGAGTGGGGCTACACCTTC.

This sequence joins TRBV5-6 and TRBJ1-1; D is perhaps TRBD1 (5 bases). V lost 2 bases, J lost 6 bases, and 8 bases lay in between. The CDR3 extends over 12 amino acids. CDR1 is SGHDT, CDR2 YYEEEE, per germline. The CDR3 sequence: CASSFSGAEAFF. The CDR3 DNA follows: TGTGCCAGCAGCTTCTCGGGGGCTGAAGCTTTCTTT.

The CDR3 loop is CASRGSSTDTQYF. The CDR3 DNA is TGTGCCAGCAGGGGCTCCAGCACAGATACGCAGTATTTT. The genes are TRBV6-5 and TRBJ2-3; no clear D. In germline, CDR1 is MNHEY, CDR2 SVGAGI. Trimming cost V 6 bases and J 0 bases, with 7 bases left between them. The CDR3 sequence is 13 residues long.

The J gene is TRBJ2-7, the V gene TRBV9; 8 positions match TRBD2. CDR3 length: 14 residues. The germline CDR1 and CDR2 sequences are SGDLS and YYNGEE. Germline trimming cut 4 bases from V and 4 bases from J; bases unmatched to any gene: 7. The CDR3 DNA sequence: TGTGCCAGCAGCTCGACCACGGGAGGGTACGAGCAGTACTTC. Encoded protein: CASSSTTGGYEQYF.

V gene TRBV12-5 combines with J gene TRBJ1-4; maybe TRBD1 (6 bases). V lost 1 base to trimming and J lost 3 bases, with 18 bases between them. The CDR3 contains 18 residues. Germline CDR1 LGHNT, CDR2 FRNRAP. CDR3 in amino acids: CASGLGTGGGYANEKLFF. As DNA, the CDR3 is TGTGCTAGTGGTTTGGGGACCGGCGGGGGCTACGCTAATGAAAAACTGTTTTTT.

This rearrangement joins TRBV2 to TRBJ1-2; 7 bases match TRBD1. With V trimmed by 4 bases and J by 7 bases, 6 bases remained unmatched. The CDR3 spans 13 residues. CDR1 is SNHLY, CDR2 FYNNEI, per germline. The CDR3 region has the DNA TGTGCCAGCAGTGTGAGGGGGCCGGGTGGCTACACCTTC. Translation gives CASSVRGPGGYTF.

The chain links TRBV29-1 to TRBJ2-3; 7 nucleotides line up with TRBD1. This CDR3 has 15 residues. Germline assignment: CDR1 SQVTM and CDR2 ANQGSEA. The V segment lost 5 bases and the J segment 2 bases; nucleotides outside the gene matches: 10. The DNA for the CDR3 is TGCAGCGTTCCCCCGCGACAGGGCCCCACAGATACGCAGTATTTT. Protein sequence: CSVPPRQGPTDTQYF.

In nucleotides, the CDR3 is TGTGCCAGCAGCTCCCTCGGACAGAGCCAGACCCAGTACTTC. The encoded protein is CASSSLGQSQTQYF. V usage is TRBV7-9 and J usage is TRBJ2-5; D is perhaps TRBD1 (6 bases). The germline V gene encodes CDR1 SEHNR and CDR2 FQNEAQ (reference sequence). The ends were cut back, 4 bases at V and 6 bases at J, with 15 bases in the middle. The CDR3 loop spans 14 amino acids.

V gene TRBV10-3 combines with J gene TRBJ1-2; the D is unclear. V was pared by 10 bases and J by 0 bases, with 15 bases between. The CDR3 length is 14 residues. Germline CDR1 is ENHRY and CDR2 is SYGVKD. The CDR3 DNA is TGTGCCACTACTGACACGCAGTCTAACTATGGCTACACCTTC. Residues: CATTDTQSNYGYTF.

J is TRBJ1-2 and V is TRBV25-1, with D possibly matching TRBD1 (5 bases). Germline CDR1 and CDR2: MGHDK and SYGVNS. V lost 0 bases, J lost 3 bases, and 14 bases lay in between. This CDR3 contains 16 residues. Here the CDR3 reads CASSEYNGEGDYGYTF. CDR3 DNA sequence: TGTGCCAGCAGTGAATATAATGGTGAAGGGGACTATGGCTACACCTTC.